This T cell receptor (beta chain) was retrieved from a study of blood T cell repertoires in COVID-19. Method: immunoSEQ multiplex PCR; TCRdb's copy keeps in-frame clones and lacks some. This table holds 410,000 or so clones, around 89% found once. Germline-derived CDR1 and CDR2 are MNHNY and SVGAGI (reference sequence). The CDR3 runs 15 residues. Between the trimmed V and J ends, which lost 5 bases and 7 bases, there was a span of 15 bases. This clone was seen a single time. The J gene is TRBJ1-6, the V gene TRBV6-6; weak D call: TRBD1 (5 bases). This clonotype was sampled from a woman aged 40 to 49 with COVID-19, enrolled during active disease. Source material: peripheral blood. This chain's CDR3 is CASSDLWQGNSPLHF. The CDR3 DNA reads TGTGCCAGCAGTGACCTCTGGCAGGGAAATTCACCCCTCCACTTT.